The source of this TCR beta chain is a study of identical twins. The study's findings and limits: Beta clonotypes that were abundant in cord blood contained fewer insertions, a pattern absent from memory repertoires. Weaker excess twin sharing was observed in beta out-of-frame sequences. Conclusions rested on cross-sectional statistics rather than following the same donors.

MiXCR, applied by TCRdb to the 5' RACE reads, yields one record per CDR3 protein. The sample holds under 300,000 distinct CDR3 sequences, about 13% seen once. V was shortened by 0 bases and J by 4 bases, with 11 bases between the two germline ends. Germline values: CDR1 GTSNPN, CDR2 SVGIG (reference sequence). The CDR3 is 14 amino acids. In the case of this clonotype: Its antigen is currently unknown.

This sample was also put to use in a study of yellow fever vaccine responses in identical twins. That study adds: Twins reportedly showed a vaccine T cell response that seemed partly convergent and partly personalized.

The source is a woman in her late teens or twenties in good health. V and J are TRBV30 and TRBJ2-3, with unresolved D. Sequenced sample: memory (CD45RO+) T cells sorted from blood. In DNA form, the CDR3 reads TGTGCCTGGAGTGTAGCTCAAGGGTCAGATACGCAGTATTTT. It specifies CAWSVAQGSDTQYF.